The sample holds a few counts of the clone carrying this T cell receptor (beta chain). Its antigen is as yet unknown. These data are taken from a study of molecular identifiers for immune sequencing clone quantification. Study background: Five aliquots were made in replicates from the RNA of around 18,000 or 91,000 naive CD8 cells, and four were sequenced. Points from the study as a whole: The share of molecules held by clones above 20 RNA copies was over 99% in effector cells and under 1% in naive cells. Underestimation of highly expanded clone sizes could arise where identical TCR molecules share a barcode.

Generation of bulk TCR libraries relied on previously described methods and listed TCR primers. From the PCR reads, TCRdb called clonotypes with MiXCR, one entry per CDR3 protein. This sample yields about half a million distinct CDR3 sequences, of which around 23% are seen a single time; about 0.75% belongs to the top ten. Germline V gene data show CDR1 as GTSNPN and CDR2 as SVGIG (reference sequence). The V and J ends lost 1 base and 1 base respectively, with 12 bases between them. The CDR3 is made up of 15 amino acids. The chain uses TRBV30 and TRBJ2-3; perhaps TRBD2 as D (5 bases). The sample was naive CD8+ T cells from blood, with Jurkat cell RNA spiked in. Stated subset: FACS-sorted CD8+CD4-CCR7+CD45RA+ naive T cells. The receptor's source is a human donor in good health. Some libraries in this study had Jurkat cell RNA spiked in. In DNA form, the CDR3 reads TGTGCCTGGAGTGACGTACGGGGTGGCACAGATACGCAGTATTTT. Translating gives CAWSDVRGGTDTQYF.